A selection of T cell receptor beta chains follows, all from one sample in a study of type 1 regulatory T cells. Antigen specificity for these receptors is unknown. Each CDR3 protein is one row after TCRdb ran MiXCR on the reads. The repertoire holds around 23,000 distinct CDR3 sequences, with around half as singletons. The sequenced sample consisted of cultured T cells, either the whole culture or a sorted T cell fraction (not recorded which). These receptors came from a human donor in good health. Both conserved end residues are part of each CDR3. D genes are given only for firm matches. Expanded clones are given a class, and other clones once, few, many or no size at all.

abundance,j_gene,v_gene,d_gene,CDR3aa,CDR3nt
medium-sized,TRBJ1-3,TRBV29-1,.,CSGKSSGNTIYF,TGCAGCGGGAAAAGCTCTGGAAACACCATATATTTT
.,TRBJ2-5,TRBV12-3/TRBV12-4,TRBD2,CASSPTSGTQETQYF,TGTGCCAGCAGTCCAACTAGCGGGACTCAAGAGACCCAGTACTTC
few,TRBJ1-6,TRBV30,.,CAWSGSRNSPLHF,TGTGCCTGGAGTGGTTCACGAAATTCACCCCTCCACTTT
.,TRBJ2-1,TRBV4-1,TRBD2,CASSLGGTSGAYNEQFF,TGCGCCAGCAGCCTCGGGGGTACTAGCGGGGCGTACAATGAGCAGTTCTTC
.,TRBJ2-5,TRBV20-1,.,CSASRVGVSRVRETQYF,TGCAGTGCTAGTAGAGTGGGGGTGAGCAGGGTACGTGAGACCCAGTACTTC
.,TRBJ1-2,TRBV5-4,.,CASSLRREVGYTF,TGTGCCAGCAGCTTGAGGAGGGAAGTTGGCTACACCTTC
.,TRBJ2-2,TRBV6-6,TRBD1,CASQGTGNTGELFF,TGTGCCTCCCAGGGGACAGGAAACACCGGGGAGCTGTTTTTT
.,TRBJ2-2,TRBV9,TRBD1,CANSWGQPTGELFF,TGTGCCAACAGCTGGGGACAGCCCACCGGGGAGCTGTTTTTT
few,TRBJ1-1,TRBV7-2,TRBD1,CASSLAGTGIGTEAFF,TGTGCCAGCAGCTTAGCCGGGACAGGGATAGGGACTGAAGCTTTCTTT
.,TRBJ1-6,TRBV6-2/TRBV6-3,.,CASPLTDSPLHF,TGTGCCAGCCCCTTGACTGATTCACCCCTCCACTTT